Below are 3 T cell receptor beta chains sequenced from a single sample in a study of T-cell memory formation after mild COVID-19. TCRdb redid the calling of the 5' RACE reads with MiXCR, one entry per CDR3 protein. The profile shows under 200,000 distinct CDR3 sequences, roughly 30% of them singletons. Source material: PBMCs or a T cell subset sorted from them (not recorded which). All receptors come from an adult woman who had mild COVID-19 (a few samples of this study predate the infection). Cell type and time point are not known.

The rearrangement uses TRBV23-1 and TRBJ1-1, with D unclear. TRBV23-1 is known as an ORF, though its function is uncertain. The CDR3 is made up of 15 amino acids. V was trimmed by 1 base and J by 0 bases, leaving 9 bases between them. The CDR3 DNA follows: TGCGCCAGCAGTCAATATGCAGACATGAACACTGAAGCTTTCTTT. Residues: CASSQYADMNTEAFF.

This rearrangement joins TRBV9 to TRBJ2-3; D is unresolved. V shed 4 bases and J shed 7 bases, with 13 bases lying between them. The CDR3 is made up of 13 amino acids. Germline CDR1 SGDLS, CDR2 YYNGEE. CDR3 sequence (DNA): TGTGCCAGCAGCCCAGGATTACCGAATACGCAGTATTTT. Translated: CASSPGLPNTQYF.

This rearrangement joins TRBV7-2 to TRBJ2-2; no definite D call. The length of the CDR3 is 14 residues. V was cut by 4 bases and J by 5 bases, with 11 bases left in between. CDR1 and CDR2 from the germline V gene are SGHTA and FQGNSA. The CDR3 DNA follows: TGTGCCAGCAGCTACACTGAGACGACCGGGGAGCTGTTTTTT. Encoded protein: CASSYTETTGELFF. The full variable domain, in which reference TRBV7-2 and TRBJ2-2 provide the parts outside the CDR3, is GAGVSQSPSNKVTEKGKDVELRCDPISGHTALYWYRQSLGQGLEFLIYFQGNSAPDKSGLPSDRFSAERTGGSVSTLTIQRTQQEDSAVYLCASSYTETTGELFFGEGSRLTVL.